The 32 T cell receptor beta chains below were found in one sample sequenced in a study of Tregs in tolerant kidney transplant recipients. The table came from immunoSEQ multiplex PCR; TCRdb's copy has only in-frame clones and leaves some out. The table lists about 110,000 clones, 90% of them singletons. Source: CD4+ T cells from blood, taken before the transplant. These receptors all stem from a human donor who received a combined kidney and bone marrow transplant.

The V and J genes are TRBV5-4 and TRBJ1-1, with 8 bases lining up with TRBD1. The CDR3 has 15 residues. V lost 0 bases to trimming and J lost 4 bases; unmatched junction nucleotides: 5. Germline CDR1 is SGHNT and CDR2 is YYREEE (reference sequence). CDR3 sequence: CASSLAGGASTEAFF. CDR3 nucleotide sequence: TGTGCCAGCAGCTTGGCAGGGGGCGCGAGCACTGAAGCTTTCTTT.

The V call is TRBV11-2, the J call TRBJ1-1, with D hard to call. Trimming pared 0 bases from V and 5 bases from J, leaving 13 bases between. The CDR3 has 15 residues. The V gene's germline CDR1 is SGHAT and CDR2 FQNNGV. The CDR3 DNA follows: TGTGCCAGCAGCTTAGACCTGGCACCGAGGACTGAAGCTTTCTTT. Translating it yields CASSLDLAPRTEAFF.

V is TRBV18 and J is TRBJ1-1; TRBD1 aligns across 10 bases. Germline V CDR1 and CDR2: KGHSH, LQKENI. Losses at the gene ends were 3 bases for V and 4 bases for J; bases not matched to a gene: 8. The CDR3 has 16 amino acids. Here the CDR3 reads CASSPRQGAMGTEAFF. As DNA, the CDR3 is TGTGCCAGCTCACCTCGACAGGGGGCCATGGGCACTGAAGCTTTCTTT.

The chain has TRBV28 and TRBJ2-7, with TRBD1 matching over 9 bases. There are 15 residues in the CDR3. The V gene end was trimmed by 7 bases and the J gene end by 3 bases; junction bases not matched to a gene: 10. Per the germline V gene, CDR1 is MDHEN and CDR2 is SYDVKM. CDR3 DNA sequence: TGTGCCAGCAAAGGTTGGGGACAGGGACACTACGAGCAGTACTTC. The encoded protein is CASKGWGQGHYEQYF.

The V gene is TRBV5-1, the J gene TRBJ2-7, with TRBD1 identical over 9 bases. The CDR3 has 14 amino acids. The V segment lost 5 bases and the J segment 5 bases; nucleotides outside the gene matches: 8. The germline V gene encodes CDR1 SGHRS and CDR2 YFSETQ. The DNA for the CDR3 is TGCGCCAGCAGTCCAGGGACAGGGAAAGACGAGCAGTACTTC. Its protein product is CASSPGTGKDEQYF.

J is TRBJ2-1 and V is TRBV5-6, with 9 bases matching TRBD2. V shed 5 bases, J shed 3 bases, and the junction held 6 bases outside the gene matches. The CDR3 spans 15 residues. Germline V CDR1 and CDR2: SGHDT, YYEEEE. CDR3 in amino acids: CASRWGLAVYNEQFF. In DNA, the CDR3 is TGTGCCAGCAGATGGGGACTAGCAGTCTACAATGAGCAGTTCTTC.

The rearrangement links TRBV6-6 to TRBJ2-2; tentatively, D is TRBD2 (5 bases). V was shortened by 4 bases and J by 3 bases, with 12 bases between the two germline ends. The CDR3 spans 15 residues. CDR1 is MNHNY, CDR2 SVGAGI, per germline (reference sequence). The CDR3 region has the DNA TGTGCCAGCAGTTGGCCGAGGCGGGACACCGGGGAGCTGTTTTTT. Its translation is CASSWPRRDTGELFF.

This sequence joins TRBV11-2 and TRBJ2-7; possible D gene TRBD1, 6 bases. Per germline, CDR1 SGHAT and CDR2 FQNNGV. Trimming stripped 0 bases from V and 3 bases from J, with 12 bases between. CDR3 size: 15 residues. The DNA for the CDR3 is TGTGCCAGCAGCTTAGATCGTCAGGGGATCTACGAGCAGTACTTC. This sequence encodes CASSLDRQGIYEQYF.

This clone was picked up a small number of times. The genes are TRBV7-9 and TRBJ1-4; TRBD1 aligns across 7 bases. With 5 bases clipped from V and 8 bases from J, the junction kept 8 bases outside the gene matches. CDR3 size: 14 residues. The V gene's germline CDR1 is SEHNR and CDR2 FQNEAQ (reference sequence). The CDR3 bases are TGTGCCAGCAGCCCCGGAGGGGGCAACGAAAAACTGTTTTTT. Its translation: CASSPGGGNEKLFF.

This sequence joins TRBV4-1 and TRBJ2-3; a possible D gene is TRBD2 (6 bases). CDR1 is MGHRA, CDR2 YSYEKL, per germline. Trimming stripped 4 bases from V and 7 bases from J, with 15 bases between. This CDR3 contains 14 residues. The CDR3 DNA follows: TGCGCCAGCAGCCCCGGGACTGCCCCCTATACGCAGTATTTT. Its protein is CASSPGTAPYTQYF.

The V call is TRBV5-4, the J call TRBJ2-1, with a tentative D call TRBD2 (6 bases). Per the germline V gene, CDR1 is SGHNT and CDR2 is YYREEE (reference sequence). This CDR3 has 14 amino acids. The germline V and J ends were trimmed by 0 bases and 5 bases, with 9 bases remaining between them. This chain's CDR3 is CASSLVGTHNEQFF. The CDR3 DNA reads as TGTGCCAGCAGCTTGGTAGGGACTCACAATGAGCAGTTCTTC.

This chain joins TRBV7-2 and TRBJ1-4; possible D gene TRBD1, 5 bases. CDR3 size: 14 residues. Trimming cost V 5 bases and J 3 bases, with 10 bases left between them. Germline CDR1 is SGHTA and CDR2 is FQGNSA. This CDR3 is CASSPRAANEKLFF. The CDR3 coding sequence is TGTGCCAGCAGCCCCAGGGCTGCTAATGAAAAACTGTTTTTT.

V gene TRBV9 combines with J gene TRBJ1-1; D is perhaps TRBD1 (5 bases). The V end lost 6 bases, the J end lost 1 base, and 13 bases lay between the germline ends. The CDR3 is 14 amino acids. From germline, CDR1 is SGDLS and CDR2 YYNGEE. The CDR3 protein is CASTFWGENTEAFF. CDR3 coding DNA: TGTGCCAGCACCTTCTGGGGGGAGAACACTGAAGCTTTCTTT.

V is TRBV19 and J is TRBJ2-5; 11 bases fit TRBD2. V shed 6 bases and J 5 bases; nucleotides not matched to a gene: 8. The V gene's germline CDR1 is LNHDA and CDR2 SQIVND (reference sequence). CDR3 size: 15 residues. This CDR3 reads CASSVGLAGRETQYF. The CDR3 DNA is TGTGCCAGTAGCGTAGGACTAGCGGGTAGGGAGACCCAGTACTTC.

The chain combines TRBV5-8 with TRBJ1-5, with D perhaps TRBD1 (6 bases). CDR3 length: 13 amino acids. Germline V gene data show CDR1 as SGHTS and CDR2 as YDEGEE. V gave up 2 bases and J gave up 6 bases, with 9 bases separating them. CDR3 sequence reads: CASSFDRSQPQHF. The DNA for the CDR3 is TGTGCCAGCAGCTTTGACAGGAGTCAGCCCCAGCATTTT.

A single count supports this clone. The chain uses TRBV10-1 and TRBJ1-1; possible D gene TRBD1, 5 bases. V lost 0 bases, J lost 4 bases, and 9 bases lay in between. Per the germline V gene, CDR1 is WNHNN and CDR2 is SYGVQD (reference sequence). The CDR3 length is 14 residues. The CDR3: CASSESTGRTEAFF. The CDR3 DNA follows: TGCGCCAGCAGTGAGTCAACAGGTCGCACTGAAGCTTTCTTT.

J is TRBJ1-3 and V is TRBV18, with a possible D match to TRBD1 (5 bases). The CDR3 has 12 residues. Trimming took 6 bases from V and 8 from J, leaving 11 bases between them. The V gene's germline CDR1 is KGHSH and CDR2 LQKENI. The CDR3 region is CASSRQGDTIYF. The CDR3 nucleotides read TGTGCCAGCTCTCGTCAGGGTGACACCATATATTTT.

DNA for the CDR3: TGTGCCAGCAGCGTAGAAGGAAGGGGAGAGACCCAGTACTTC. It yields the protein CASSVEGRGETQYF. V gene TRBV9 combines with J gene TRBJ2-5; D is perhaps TRBD1 (5 bases). This CDR3 contains 14 residues. Germline V lookup: CDR1 SGDLS, CDR2 YYNGEE. V shed 0 bases and J shed 4 bases, with 10 bases lying between them.

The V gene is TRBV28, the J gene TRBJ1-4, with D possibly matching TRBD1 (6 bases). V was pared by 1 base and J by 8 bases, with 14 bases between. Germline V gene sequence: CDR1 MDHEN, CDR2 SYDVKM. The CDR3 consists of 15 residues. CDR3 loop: CASSLFGGAGEKLFF. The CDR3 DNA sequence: TGTGCCAGCAGTTTATTCGGGGGGGCAGGGGAAAAACTGTTTTTT.

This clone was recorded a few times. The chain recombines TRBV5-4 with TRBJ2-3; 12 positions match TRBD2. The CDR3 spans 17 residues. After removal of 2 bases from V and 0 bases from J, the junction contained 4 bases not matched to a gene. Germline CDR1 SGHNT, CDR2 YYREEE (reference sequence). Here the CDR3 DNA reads TGTGCCAGCAGCTTACTAGCGGGGGGCTTGAGCACAGATACGCAGTATTTT. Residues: CASSLLAGGLSTDTQYF. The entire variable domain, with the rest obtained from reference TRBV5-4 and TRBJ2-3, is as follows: ETGVTQSPTHLIKTRGQQVTLRCSSQSGHNTVSWYQQALGQGPQFIFQYYREEENGRGNFPPRFSGLQFPNYSSELNVNALELDDSALYLCASSLLAGGLSTDTQYFGPGTRLTVL.

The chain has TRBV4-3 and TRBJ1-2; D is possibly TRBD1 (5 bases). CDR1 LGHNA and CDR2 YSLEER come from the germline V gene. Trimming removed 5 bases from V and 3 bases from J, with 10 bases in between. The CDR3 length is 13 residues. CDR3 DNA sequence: TGCGCCAGCAGCGAGGCGGGGGACTATGGCTACACCTTC. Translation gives CASSEAGDYGYTF.

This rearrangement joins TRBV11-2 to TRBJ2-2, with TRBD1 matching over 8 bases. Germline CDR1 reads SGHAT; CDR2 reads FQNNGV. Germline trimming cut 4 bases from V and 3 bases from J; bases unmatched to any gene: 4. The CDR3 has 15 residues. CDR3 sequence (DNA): TGTGCCAGCAGCTCCGGGACAGGTTACACCGGGGAGCTGTTTTTT. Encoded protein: CASSSGTGYTGELFF.

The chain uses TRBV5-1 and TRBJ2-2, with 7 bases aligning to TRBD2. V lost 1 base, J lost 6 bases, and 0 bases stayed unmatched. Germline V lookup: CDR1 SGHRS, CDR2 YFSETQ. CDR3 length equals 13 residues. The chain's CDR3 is CASSLTSAGELFF. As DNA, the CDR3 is TGCGCCAGCAGCTTGACTAGCGCCGGGGAGCTGTTTTTT.

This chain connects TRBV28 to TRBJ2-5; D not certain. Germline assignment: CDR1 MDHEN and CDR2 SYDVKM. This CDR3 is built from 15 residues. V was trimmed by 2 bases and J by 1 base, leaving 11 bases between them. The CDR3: CASSLMALTQETQYF. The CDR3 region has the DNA TGTGCCAGCAGTTTAATGGCCTTAACCCAAGAGACCCAGTACTTC.

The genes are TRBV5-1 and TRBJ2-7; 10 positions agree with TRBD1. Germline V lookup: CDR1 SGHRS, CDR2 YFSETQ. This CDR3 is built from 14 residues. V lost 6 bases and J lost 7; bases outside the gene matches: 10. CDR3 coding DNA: TGCGCCAGCAAAATCGGACAGGGGGTAGAGGAGCAGTACTTC. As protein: CASKIGQGVEEQYF.

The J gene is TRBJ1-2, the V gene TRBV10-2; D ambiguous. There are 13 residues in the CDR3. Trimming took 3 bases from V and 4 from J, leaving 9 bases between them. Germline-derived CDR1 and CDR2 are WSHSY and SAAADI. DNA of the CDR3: TGCGCCAGCAGTGACTCCGGGTTCTATGGCTACACCTTC. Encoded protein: CASSDSGFYGYTF.

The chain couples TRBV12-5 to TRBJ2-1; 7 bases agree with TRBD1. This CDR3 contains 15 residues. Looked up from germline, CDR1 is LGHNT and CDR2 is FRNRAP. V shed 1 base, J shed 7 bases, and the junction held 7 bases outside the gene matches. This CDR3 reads CASGLGQGPENEQFF. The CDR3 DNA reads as TGTGCTAGTGGTTTGGGACAGGGACCGGAGAATGAGCAGTTCTTC.

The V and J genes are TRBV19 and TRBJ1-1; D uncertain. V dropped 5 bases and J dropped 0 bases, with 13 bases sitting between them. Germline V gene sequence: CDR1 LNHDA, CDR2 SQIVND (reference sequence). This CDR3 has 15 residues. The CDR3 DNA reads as TGTGCCAGTAGTCGTTACCGGGAGCTGAACACTGAAGCTTTCTTT. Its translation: CASSRYRELNTEAFF. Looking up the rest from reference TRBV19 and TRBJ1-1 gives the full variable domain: DGGITQSPKYLFRKEGQNVTLSCEQNLNHDAMYWYRQDPGQGLRLIYYSQIVNDFQKGDIAEGYSVSREKKESFPLTVTSAQKNPTAFYLCASSRYRELNTEAFFGQGTRLTVV.

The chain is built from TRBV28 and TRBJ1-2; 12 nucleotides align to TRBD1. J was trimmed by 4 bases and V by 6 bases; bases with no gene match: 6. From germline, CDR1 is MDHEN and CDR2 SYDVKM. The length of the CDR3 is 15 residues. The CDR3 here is CASRSPGQGAYGYTF. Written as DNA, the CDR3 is TGTGCCAGCAGGTCCCCGGGACAGGGGGCCTATGGCTACACCTTC.

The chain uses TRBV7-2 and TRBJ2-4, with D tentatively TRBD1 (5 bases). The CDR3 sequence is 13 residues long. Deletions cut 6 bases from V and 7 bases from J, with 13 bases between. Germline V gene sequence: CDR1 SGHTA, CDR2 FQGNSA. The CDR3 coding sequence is TGTGCCAGCAGTCCAGGGCCCGGGAACATTCAGTACTTC. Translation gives CASSPGPGNIQYF.

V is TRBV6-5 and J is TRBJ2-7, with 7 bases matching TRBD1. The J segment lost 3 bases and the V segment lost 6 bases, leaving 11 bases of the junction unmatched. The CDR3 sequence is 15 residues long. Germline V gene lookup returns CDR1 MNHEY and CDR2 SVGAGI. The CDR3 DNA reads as TGTGCCAGCAGCCACCACAGGGGTCCAATCTACGAGCAGTACTTC. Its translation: CASSHHRGPIYEQYF.

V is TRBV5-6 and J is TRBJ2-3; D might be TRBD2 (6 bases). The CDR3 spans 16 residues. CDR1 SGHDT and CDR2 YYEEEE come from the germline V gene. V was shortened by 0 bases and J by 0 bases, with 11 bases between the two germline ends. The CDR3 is CASSLVQGRSTDTQYF. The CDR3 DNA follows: TGTGCCAGCAGCTTGGTCCAAGGGAGGAGCACAGATACGCAGTATTTT. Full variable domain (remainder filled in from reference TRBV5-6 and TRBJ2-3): DAGVTQSPTHLIKTRGQQVTLRCSPKSGHDTVSWYQQALGQGPQFIFQYYEEEERQRGNFPDRFSGHQFPNYSSELNVNALLLGDSALYLCASSLVQGRSTDTQYFGPGTRLTVL.